Each of the 12 T cell receptor beta chains below was sequenced from the same sample in a study of T cells in Graves' hyperthyroidism and ophthalmopathy. What was amplified from RNA transcripts were TCR beta CDR3 regions. Carried out on the TCR CDR3, a first-round RT-PCR used the HTBI primer set. MiXCR was run by TCRdb on the multiplex PCR reads, yielding one entry per CDR3 protein. The repertoire holds some 570,000 distinct CDR3 sequences, with 13% to 15% as singletons. The sample comprised blood. These receptors were obtained from a woman under 30 with Graves' ophthalmopathy.

V gene TRBV30 combines with J gene TRBJ2-5, with D perhaps matching TRBD2 (5 bases). Germline CDR1 and CDR2: GTSNPN and SVGIG (reference sequence). The V and J ends lost 1 base and 7 bases respectively, with 13 bases between them. The CDR3 sequence is 13 residues long. The CDR3 nucleotides read TGTGCCTGGAGTGGGACTGTTCGGGCGACCCAGTACTTC. As protein: CAWSGTVRATQYF. Complete variable domain (other parts from reference TRBV30 and TRBJ2-5): SQTIHQWPATLVQPVGSPLSLECTVEGTSNPNLYWYRQAAGRGLQLLFYSVGIGQISSEVPQNLSASRPQDRQFILSSKKLLLSDSGFYLCAWSGTVRATQYFGPGTRLLVL.

This chain uses TRBV10-3 with TRBJ2-7, with D tentatively TRBD2 (6 bases). Germline V gene data show CDR1 as ENHRY and CDR2 as SYGVKD. V was trimmed by 8 bases and J by 7 bases, leaving 27 bases between them. The CDR3 is made up of 16 amino acids. The CDR3 region is CAIARDGGVFGLEQYF. The CDR3 coding sequence is TGTGCCATCGCCCGCGATGGCGGGGTATTCGGATTAGAGCAGTACTTC.

This clonotype occurred many times. The gene calls are TRBV28 and TRBJ1-1, with 10 bases matching TRBD1. The CDR3 sequence is 16 residues long. The V gene end was trimmed by 7 bases and the J gene end by 1 base; junction bases not matched to a gene: 9. Germline CDR1 and CDR2: MDHEN and SYDVKM. CDR3 sequence (DNA): TGTGCCAGCACCCGCGGGACAGGGGAACCGAACACTGAAGCTTTCTTT. Its translation is CASTRGTGEPNTEAFF. Combining the CDR3 with reference TRBV28 and TRBJ1-1 gives the whole variable domain DVKVTQSSRYLVKRTGEKVFLECVQDMDHENMFWYRQDPGLGLRLIYFSYDVKMKEKGDIPEGYSVSREKKERFSLILESASTNQTSMYLCASTRGTGEPNTEAFFGQGTRLTVV.

The chain recombines TRBV12-5 with TRBJ2-1; 8 bases fit TRBD2. V was pared by 4 bases and J by 4 bases, with 15 bases of the junction left unmatched. The CDR3 runs to 18 residues. Germline loops: CDR1 LGHNT, CDR2 FRNRAP. CDR3 region: CASGSPQYSGAFYNEQFF. For the CDR3, the DNA is TGTGCTAGTGGTTCCCCCCAATATAGCGGGGCGTTTTACAATGAGCAGTTCTTC.

This clonotype was recorded a few times. This chain connects TRBV5-1 to TRBJ1-3; no clear D gene. In germline, CDR1 is SGHRS, CDR2 YFSETQ. Trimming stripped 1 base from V and 0 bases from J, with 11 bases between. The CDR3 runs 16 residues. CDR3 amino acids: CASSLSRLDSGNTIYF. The CDR3 DNA follows: TGCGCCAGCAGCTTGAGCAGGCTGGACTCTGGAAACACCATATATTTT.

This clonotype has a count of ten or more. V is TRBV2 and J is TRBJ2-6, with a weak D call TRBD1 (5 bases). CDR1 is SNHLY, CDR2 FYNNEI, per germline. CDR3 length equals 15 residues. Trimming shortened V by 1 base and J by 3 bases, and 7 bases separated the two germline ends. CDR3 sequence reads: CASSEGGSGANVLTF. The CDR3 DNA reads TGTGCCAGCAGTGAAGGGGGCAGTGGGGCCAACGTCCTGACTTTC.

J is TRBJ1-2 and V is TRBV25-1; 7 positions match TRBD1. Germline lookup yields CDR1 MGHDK and CDR2 SYGVNS. V trimming: 0 bases; J trimming: 5 bases; junction bases outside the gene matches: 6. The CDR3 runs 15 residues. For the CDR3, the DNA is TGTGCCAGCAGTGAATACAGGGGGGGAAGGTATGGCTACACCTTC. It codes for CASSEYRGGRYGYTF.

This clonotype was counted ten times or more. This chain uses TRBV28 with TRBJ2-5; a weak D match, TRBD1 (6 bases). V gave up 8 bases and J gave up 5 bases, with 15 bases separating them. Germline V gene lookup returns CDR1 MDHEN and CDR2 SYDVKM. The CDR3 sequence is 13 residues long. The CDR3 sequence is CASHRDPMETQYF. CDR3 coding DNA: TGTGCCAGCCACAGGGACCCCATGGAGACCCAGTACTTC.

The chain uses TRBV19 and TRBJ2-1; D unresolved. Trimming pared 1 base from V and 10 bases from J, leaving 8 bases between. Germline V gives CDR1 LNHDA, CDR2 SQIVND (reference sequence). This CDR3 is built from 12 residues. For the CDR3, the DNA is TGTGCCAGTAGTATAGGGGGATCGGAGCAGTTCTTC. It encodes CASSIGGSEQFF.

This clonotype was recorded many times. The rearrangement joins TRBV7-3 to TRBJ2-2; 12 bases map to TRBD2. CDR1 is SGHTA and CDR2 is FQGTGA in the germline V gene. Germline trimming cut 0 bases from V and 6 bases from J; bases unmatched to any gene: 8. This CDR3 has 18 amino acids. For the CDR3, the DNA is TGTGCCAGCAGCTTAACCCCGACTAGCGGGAGAGAGGCCGGGGAGCTGTTTTTT. It translates to CASSLTPTSGREAGELFF. Full variable domain (missing parts from reference TRBV7-3 and TRBJ2-2): GAGVSQTPSNKVTEKGKYVELRCDPISGHTALYWYRQSLGQGPEFLIYFQGTGAADDSGLPNDRFFAVRPEGSVSTLKIQRTERGDSAVYLCASSLTPTSGREAGELFFGEGSRLTVL.

This clonotype showed up just a few times. The J gene is TRBJ2-5, the V gene TRBV4-3; TRBD1 aligns across 7 bases. Trimming took 0 bases from V and 7 from J; bases not matched to a gene: 2. CDR1 LGHNA and CDR2 YSLEER come from the germline V gene. This CDR3 spans 13 amino acids. The CDR3 sequence: CASSQDQGVTQYF. The CDR3 DNA sequence: TGCGCCAGCAGCCAAGATCAGGGGGTGACCCAGTACTTC.

The rearrangement joins TRBV24-1 to TRBJ2-2; 8 bases match TRBD1. CDR3 length: 14 residues. In germline, CDR1 is KGHDR, CDR2 SFDVKD. The J segment lost 3 bases and the V segment lost 12 bases, leaving 8 bases of the junction unmatched. In nucleotides, the CDR3 is TGTGCCTCTTCGGACAGGGTAGACACCGGGGAGCTGTTTTTT. It specifies CASSDRVDTGELFF.